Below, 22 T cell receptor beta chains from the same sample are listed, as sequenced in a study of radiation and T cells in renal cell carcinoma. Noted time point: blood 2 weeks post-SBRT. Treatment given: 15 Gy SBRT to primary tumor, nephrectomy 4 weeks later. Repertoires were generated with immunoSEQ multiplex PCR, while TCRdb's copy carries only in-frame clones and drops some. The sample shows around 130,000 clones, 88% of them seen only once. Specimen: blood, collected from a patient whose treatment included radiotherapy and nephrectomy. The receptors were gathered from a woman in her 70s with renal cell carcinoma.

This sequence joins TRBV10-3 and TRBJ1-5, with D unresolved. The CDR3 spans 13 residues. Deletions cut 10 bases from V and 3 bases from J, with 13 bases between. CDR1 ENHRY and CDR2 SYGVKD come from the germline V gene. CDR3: CATRTAPNQPQHF. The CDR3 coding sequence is TGTGCCACTAGGACGGCACCCAATCAGCCCCAGCATTTT.

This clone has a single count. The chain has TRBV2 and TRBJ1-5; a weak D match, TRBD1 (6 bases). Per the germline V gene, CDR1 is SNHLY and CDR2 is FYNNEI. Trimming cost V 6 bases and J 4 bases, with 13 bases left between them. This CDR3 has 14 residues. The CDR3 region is CASRGGSSNQPQHF. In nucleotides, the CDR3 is TGTGCCAGCAGGGGGGGCAGTTCTAATCAGCCCCAGCATTTT.

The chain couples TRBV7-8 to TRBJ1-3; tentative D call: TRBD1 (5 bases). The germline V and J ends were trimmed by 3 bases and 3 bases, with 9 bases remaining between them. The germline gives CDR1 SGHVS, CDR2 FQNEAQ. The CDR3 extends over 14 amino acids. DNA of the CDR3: TGTGCCAGCAGCTTTTCGGGGGATGGAAACACCATATATTTT. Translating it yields CASSFSGDGNTIYF.

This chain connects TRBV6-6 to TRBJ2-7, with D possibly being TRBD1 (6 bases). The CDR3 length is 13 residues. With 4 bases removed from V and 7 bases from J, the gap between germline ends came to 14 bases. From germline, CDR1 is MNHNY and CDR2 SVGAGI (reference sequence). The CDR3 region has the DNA TGTGCCAGCAGTTCGCAGGGGACCCGGGAGCAGTACTTC. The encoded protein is CASSSQGTREQYF.

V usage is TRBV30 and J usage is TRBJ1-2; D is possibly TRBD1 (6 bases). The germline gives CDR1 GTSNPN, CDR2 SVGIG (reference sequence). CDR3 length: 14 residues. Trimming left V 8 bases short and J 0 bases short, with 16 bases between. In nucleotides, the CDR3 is TGTGCCAGCTACCCGGGGGGCCCTAACTATGGCTACACCTTC. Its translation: CASYPGGPNYGYTF.

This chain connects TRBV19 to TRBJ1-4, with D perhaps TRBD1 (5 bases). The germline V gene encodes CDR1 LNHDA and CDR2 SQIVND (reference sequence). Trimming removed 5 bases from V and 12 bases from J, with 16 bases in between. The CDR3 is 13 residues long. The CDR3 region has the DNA TGTGCCAGTAGTGCCGCTGGGACCACGGAACTGTTTTTT. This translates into CASSAAGTTELFF.

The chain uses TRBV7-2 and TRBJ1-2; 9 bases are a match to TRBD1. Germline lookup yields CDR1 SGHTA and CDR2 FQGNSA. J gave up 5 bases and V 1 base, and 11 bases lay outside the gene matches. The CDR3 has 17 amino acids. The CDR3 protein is CASSLGTGAIGGYGYTF. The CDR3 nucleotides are TGTGCCAGCAGCTTAGGGACAGGGGCTATTGGAGGATATGGCTACACCTTC.

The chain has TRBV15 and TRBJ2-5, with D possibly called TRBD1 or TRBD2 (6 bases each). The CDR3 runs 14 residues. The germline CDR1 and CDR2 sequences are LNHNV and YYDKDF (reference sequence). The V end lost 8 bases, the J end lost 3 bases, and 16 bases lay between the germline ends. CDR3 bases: TGTGCCACCGCGGGCCCTAGGGGGGAAGAGACCCAGTACTTC. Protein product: CATAGPRGEETQYF.

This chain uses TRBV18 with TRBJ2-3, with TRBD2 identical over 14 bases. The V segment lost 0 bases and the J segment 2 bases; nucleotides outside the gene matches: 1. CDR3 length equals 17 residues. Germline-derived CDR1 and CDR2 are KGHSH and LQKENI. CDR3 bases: TGTGCCAGCTCACCACCGGGACTAGCGGGGGCCACAGATACGCAGTATTTT. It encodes CASSPPGLAGATDTQYF.

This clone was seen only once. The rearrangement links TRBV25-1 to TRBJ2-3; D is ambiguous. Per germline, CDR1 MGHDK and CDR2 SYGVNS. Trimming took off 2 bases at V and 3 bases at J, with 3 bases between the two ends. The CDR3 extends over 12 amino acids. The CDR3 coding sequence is TGTGCCAGCAGTGAACTTACAGATACGCAGTATTTT. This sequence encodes CASSELTDTQYF. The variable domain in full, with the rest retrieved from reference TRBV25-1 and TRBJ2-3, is EADIYQTPRYLVIGTGKKITLECSQTMGHDKMYWYQQDPGMELHLIHYSYGVNSTEKGDLSSESTVSRIRTEHFPLTLESARPSHTSQYLCASSELTDTQYFGPGTRLTVL.

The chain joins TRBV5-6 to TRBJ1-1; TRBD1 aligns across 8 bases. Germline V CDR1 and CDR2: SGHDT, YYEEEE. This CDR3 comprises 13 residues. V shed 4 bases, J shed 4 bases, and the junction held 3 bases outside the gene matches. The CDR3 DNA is TGTGCCAGCAGCCCTGGACAGGGCACTGAAGCTTTCTTT. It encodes CASSPGQGTEAFF. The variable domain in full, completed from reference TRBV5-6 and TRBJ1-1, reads DAGVTQSPTHLIKTRGQQVTLRCSPKSGHDTVSWYQQALGQGPQFIFQYYEEEERQRGNFPDRFSGHQFPNYSSELNVNALLLGDSALYLCASSPGQGTEAFFGQGTRLTVV.

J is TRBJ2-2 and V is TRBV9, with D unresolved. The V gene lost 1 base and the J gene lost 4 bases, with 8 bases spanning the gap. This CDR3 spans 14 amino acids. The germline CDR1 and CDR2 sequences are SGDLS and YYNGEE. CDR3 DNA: TGTGCCAGCAGCGTACGCACATCCACCGGGGAGCTGTTTTTT. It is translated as CASSVRTSTGELFF.

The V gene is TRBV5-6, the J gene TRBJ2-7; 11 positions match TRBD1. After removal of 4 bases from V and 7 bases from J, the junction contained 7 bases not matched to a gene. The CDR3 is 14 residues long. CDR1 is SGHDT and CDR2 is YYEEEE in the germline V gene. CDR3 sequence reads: CASSGQGALGEQYF. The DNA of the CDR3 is TGTGCCAGCAGCGGACAGGGGGCCTTGGGGGAGCAGTACTTC.

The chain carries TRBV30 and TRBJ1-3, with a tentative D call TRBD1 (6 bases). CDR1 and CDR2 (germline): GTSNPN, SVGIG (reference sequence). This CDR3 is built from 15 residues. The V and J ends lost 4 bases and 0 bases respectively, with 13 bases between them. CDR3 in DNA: TGTGCCTGGAACCCCGGACAGTCCTCTGGAAACACCATATATTTT. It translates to CAWNPGQSSGNTIYF.

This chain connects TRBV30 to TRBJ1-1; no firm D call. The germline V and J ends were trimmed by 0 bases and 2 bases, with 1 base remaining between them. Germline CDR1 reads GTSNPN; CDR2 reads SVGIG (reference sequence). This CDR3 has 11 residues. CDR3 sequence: CAWSVNTEAFF. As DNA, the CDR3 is TGTGCCTGGAGTGTCAACACTGAAGCTTTCTTT. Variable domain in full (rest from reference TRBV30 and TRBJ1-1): SQTIHQWPATLVQPVGSPLSLECTVEGTSNPNLYWYRQAAGRGLQLLFYSVGIGQISSEVPQNLSASRPQDRQFILSSKKLLLSDSGFYLCAWSVNTEAFFGQGTRLTVV.

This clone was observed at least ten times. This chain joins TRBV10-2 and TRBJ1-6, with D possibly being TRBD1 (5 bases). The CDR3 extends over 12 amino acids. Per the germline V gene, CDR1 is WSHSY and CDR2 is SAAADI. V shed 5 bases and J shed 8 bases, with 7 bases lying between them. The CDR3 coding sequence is TGCGCCAGCAGTATACAGGATTCACCCCTCCACTTT. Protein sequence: CASSIQDSPLHF.

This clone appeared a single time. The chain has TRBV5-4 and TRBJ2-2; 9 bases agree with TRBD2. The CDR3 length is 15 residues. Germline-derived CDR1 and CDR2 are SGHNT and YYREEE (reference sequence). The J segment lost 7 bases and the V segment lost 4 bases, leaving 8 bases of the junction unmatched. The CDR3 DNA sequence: TGTGCCAGCAGCCGCGGGGGGGCCAAAATCGGGGAGCTGTTTTTT. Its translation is CASSRGGAKIGELFF.

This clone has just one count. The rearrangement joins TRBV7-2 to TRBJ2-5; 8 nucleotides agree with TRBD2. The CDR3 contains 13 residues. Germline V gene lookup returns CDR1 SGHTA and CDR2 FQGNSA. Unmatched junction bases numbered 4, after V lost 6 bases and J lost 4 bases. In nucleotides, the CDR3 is TGTGCCAGCAGGATAAGCGGGGGAGAGACCCAGTACTTC. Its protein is CASRISGGETQYF.

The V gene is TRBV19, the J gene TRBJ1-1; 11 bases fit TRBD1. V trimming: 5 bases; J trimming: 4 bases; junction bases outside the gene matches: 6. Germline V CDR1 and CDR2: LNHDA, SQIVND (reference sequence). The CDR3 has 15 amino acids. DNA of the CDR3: TGTGCCAGTAGTGTACTGGGACAGGGGGTCACTGAAGCTTTCTTT. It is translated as CASSVLGQGVTEAFF. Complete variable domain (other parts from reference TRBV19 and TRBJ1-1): DGGITQSPKYLFRKEGQNVTLSCEQNLNHDAMYWYRQDPGQGLRLIYYSQIVNDFQKGDIAEGYSVSREKKESFPLTVTSAQKNPTAFYLCASSVLGQGVTEAFFGQGTRLTVV.

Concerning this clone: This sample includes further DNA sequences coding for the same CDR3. The CDR3 is CASSIVPGNQPQHF. The CDR3 DNA reads TGTGCCAGTAGTATAGTTCCGGGGAATCAGCCCCAGCATTTT. The chain couples TRBV19 to TRBJ1-5, with no clear D. V was shortened by 1 base and J by 4 bases, with 8 bases between the two germline ends. The CDR3 extends over 14 amino acids. Germline loops: CDR1 LNHDA, CDR2 SQIVND (reference sequence).

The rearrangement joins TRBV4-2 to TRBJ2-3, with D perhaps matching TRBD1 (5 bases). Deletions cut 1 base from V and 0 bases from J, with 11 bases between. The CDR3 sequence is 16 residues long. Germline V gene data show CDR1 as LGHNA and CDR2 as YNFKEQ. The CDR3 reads CASSQANRQSTDTQYF. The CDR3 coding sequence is TGTGCCAGCAGCCAAGCGAACAGGCAAAGCACAGATACGCAGTATTTT.

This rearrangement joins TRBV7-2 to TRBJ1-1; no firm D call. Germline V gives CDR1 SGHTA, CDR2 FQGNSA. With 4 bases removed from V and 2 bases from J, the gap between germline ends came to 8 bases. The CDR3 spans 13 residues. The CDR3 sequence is CASSSDVNTEAFF. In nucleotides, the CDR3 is TGTGCCAGCAGCTCGGACGTAAACACTGAAGCTTTCTTT.